A single sample is the source of the 23 T cell receptor beta chains below, sequenced in a study of shared clonotypes between healthy human individuals. The protocol was immunoSEQ multiplex PCR, while the TCRdb copy is restricted to in-frame clones and leaves out a portion. The repertoire holds about 2.2 million clones, with about 93% as singletons. Only CD45RO-negative cells positively selected for CCR7 counted as naive CD8 cells, so terminally differentiated effector memory CD45RA+ cells were excluded. Material for sequencing was naive CD8+ T cells from PBMCs. The receptors were sampled from a man younger than 35 in good health. Some clones in this sample may be carry-over from other donors' samples.

The chain is built from TRBV7-9 and TRBJ2-1; D is ambiguous. The CDR3 is made up of 12 amino acids. V shed 3 bases and J shed 9 bases, with 9 bases lying between them. CDR1 is SEHNR, CDR2 FQNEAQ, per germline (reference sequence). The CDR3 sequence: CASSFSPPEQFF. The DNA for the CDR3 is TGTGCCAGCAGCTTTTCCCCTCCTGAGCAGTTCTTC.

The V gene is TRBV7-3, the J gene TRBJ2-3; D call uncertain. The germline V and J ends were trimmed by 4 bases and 4 bases, with 18 bases remaining between them. CDR1 and CDR2 from the germline V gene are SGHTA and FQGTGA. This CDR3 is 16 amino acids long. The CDR3 sequence: CASSSTDRGSADTQYF. Written as DNA, the CDR3 is TGTGCCAGCAGCTCAACGGATCGTGGATCCGCAGATACGCAGTATTTT.

The chain is built from TRBV21-1 and TRBJ1-5; no DNA check was done on the table's D call, TRBD1. TRBV21-1 is a pseudogene segment. This CDR3 comprises 15 residues. This CDR3 is CASSKTGTGFQPQHF. CDR3 coding DNA: TGTGCCAGCAGCAAGACCGGGACAGGGTTCCAGCCCCAGCATTTT.

V gene TRBV5-1 combines with J gene TRBJ2-7; D possibly uses TRBD1 or TRBD2 (7 bases each). Germline CDR1 reads SGHRS; CDR2 reads YFSETQ. V gave up 4 bases and J gave up 0 bases, with 14 bases separating them. The CDR3 extends over 15 amino acids. The CDR3 region is CASSPPGGASYEQYF. CDR3 coding DNA: TGCGCCAGCAGCCCACCAGGGGGGGCCTCCTACGAGCAGTACTTC. The full variable domain, with the rest looked up from reference TRBV5-1 and TRBJ2-7, is KAGVTQTPRYLIKTRGQQVTLSCSPISGHRSVSWYQQTPGQGLQFLFEYFSETQRNKGNFPGRFSGRQFSNSRSEMNVSTLELGDSALYLCASSPPGGASYEQYFGPGTRLTVT.

This clone was seen a few times. The J gene is TRBJ1-4, the V gene TRBV27; 7 bases fit TRBD1. V lost 5 bases and J lost 8; bases outside the gene matches: 8. The CDR3 sequence is 14 residues long. The germline V gene encodes CDR1 MNHEY and CDR2 SMNVEV (reference sequence). The CDR3 region is CASSTGAMREKLFF. CDR3 in DNA: TGTGCCAGCAGTACAGGGGCAATGCGGGAAAAACTGTTTTTT. Supplemented by reference TRBV27 and TRBJ1-4, the full variable domain reads EAQVTQNPRYLITVTGKKLTVTCSQNMNHEYMSWYRQDPGLGLRQIYYSMNVEVTDKGDVPEGYKVSRKEKRNFPLILESPSPNQTSLYFCASSTGAMREKLFFGSGTQLSVL.

This clone appeared once. This sequence joins TRBV6-5 and TRBJ2-7; possibly TRBD1 for D (5 bases). The CDR3 covers 13 residues. V was pared by 7 bases and J by 1 base, with 11 bases between. Germline CDR1 and CDR2: MNHEY and SVGAGI. CDR3 sequence: CASKPDISYEQYF. DNA for the CDR3: TGTGCCAGCAAGCCGGACATATCCTACGAGCAGTACTTC.

This CDR3 reads CASSAGDTGELFF. As DNA, the CDR3 is TGCGCCAGCAGTGCGGGGGACACCGGGGAGCTGTTTTTT. The chain is built from TRBV10-2 and TRBJ2-2; TRBD2 might be the D (6 bases). The CDR3 contains 13 residues. V dropped 4 bases and J dropped 3 bases, with 6 bases sitting between them. The germline gives CDR1 WSHSY, CDR2 SAAADI.

The rearrangement links TRBV19 to TRBJ1-1; D not resolved. The V gene's germline CDR1 is LNHDA and CDR2 SQIVND (reference sequence). V was pared by 8 bases and J by 2 bases, with 6 bases between. CDR3 length: 11 amino acids. CDR3 nucleotide sequence: TGTGCCAGTCGAGCCAACACTGAAGCTTTCTTT. Translating gives CASRANTEAFF.

The gene calls are TRBV27 and TRBJ2-1, with TRBD2 matching over 11 bases. Trimming removed 4 bases from V and 1 base from J; junction bases left unmatched: 6. The V gene's germline CDR1 is MNHEY and CDR2 SMNVEV (reference sequence). The CDR3 is made up of 17 amino acids. This chain's CDR3 is CASSSLTSGISYNEQFF. In DNA, the CDR3 is TGTGCCAGCAGTTCTTTGACTAGCGGGATATCCTACAATGAGCAGTTCTTC.

The chain joins TRBV6-1 to TRBJ2-1; 11 bases match TRBD2. The germline CDR1 and CDR2 sequences are MNHNS and SASEGT. CDR3 size: 15 residues. The J segment lost 6 bases and the V segment lost 2 bases, leaving 3 bases of the junction unmatched. This CDR3 is CASSEWTSGSNEQFF. As DNA, the CDR3 is TGTGCCAGCAGTGAATGGACTAGCGGGTCCAATGAGCAGTTCTTC.

The chain links TRBV4-3 to TRBJ2-1; D call uncertain. Germline V gene sequence: CDR1 LGHNA, CDR2 YSLEER. The CDR3 consists of 11 residues. Trimming pared 6 bases from V and 3 bases from J, leaving 3 bases between. The CDR3 loop reads CASSHYNEQFF. For the CDR3, the DNA is TGCGCCAGCAGTCACTACAATGAGCAGTTCTTC.

The genes are TRBV9 and TRBJ1-2, with D tentatively TRBD1 (5 bases). CDR1 and CDR2 (germline): SGDLS, YYNGEE. The V end lost 1 base, the J end lost 2 bases, and 12 bases lay between the germline ends. The CDR3 is 15 residues long. The CDR3: CASSVIAGRNYGYTF. The CDR3 DNA reads as TGTGCCAGCAGCGTAATCGCAGGGCGCAACTATGGCTACACCTTC.

The rearrangement links TRBV6-1 to TRBJ2-5; D may be TRBD1 or TRBD2 (6 bases each). CDR3 length: 14 amino acids. The germline CDR1 and CDR2 sequences are MNHNS and SASEGT. Trimming pared 0 bases from V and 5 bases from J, leaving 10 bases between. The CDR3 DNA follows: TGTGCCAGCAGTGAAGCACGGGGGCTCGAGACCCAGTACTTC. Amino acid sequence: CASSEARGLETQYF.

The chain joins TRBV19 to TRBJ2-7; 10 positions agree with TRBD2. J gave up 5 bases and V 5 bases, and 6 bases lay outside the gene matches. Germline V CDR1 and CDR2: LNHDA, SQIVND (reference sequence). This CDR3 is built from 14 residues. The CDR3 nucleotides are TGTGCCAGTAGTTTCGGACTAGCGGTTAACGAGCAGTACTTC. Protein product: CASSFGLAVNEQYF.

This clone came up once. The V and J genes are TRBV19 and TRBJ1-5; D remains ambiguous. The germline gives CDR1 LNHDA, CDR2 SQIVND (reference sequence). Trimming left V 7 bases short and J 0 bases short, with 16 bases between. The CDR3 is 16 residues long. The chain's CDR3 is CASTEGSPYSNQPQHF. CDR3 DNA sequence: TGTGCCAGTACTGAAGGGTCACCCTATAGCAATCAGCCCCAGCATTTT.

The rearrangement uses TRBV7-2 and TRBJ1-4; a weak D match, TRBD1 (5 bases). V lost 5 bases and J lost 8, with 15 bases in between. CDR1 and CDR2 from the germline V gene are SGHTA and FQGNSA. This CDR3 has 14 residues. This chain's CDR3 is CASSPRAIGEKLFF. DNA for the CDR3: TGTGCCAGCAGCCCCAGGGCTATTGGGGAAAAACTGTTTTTT.

Comment on this clone: Other nucleotide sequences from this sample produce the same CDR3. This chain joins TRBV7-9 and TRBJ2-2; D may match TRBD1 or TRBD2 (5 bases each). This CDR3 spans 15 amino acids. The V end was cut by 1 base, the J end by 2 bases, with 8 bases between. The germline gives CDR1 SEHNR, CDR2 FQNEAQ (reference sequence). The chain's CDR3 is CASSLVRGNTGELFF. The CDR3 DNA sequence: TGTGCCAGCAGCTTAGTTCGGGGCAACACCGGGGAGCTGTTTTTT.

The genes are TRBV7-9 and TRBJ1-2; D is undetermined. The CDR3 length is 12 residues. Germline assignment: CDR1 SEHNR and CDR2 FQNEAQ (reference sequence). Trimming stripped 1 base from V and 7 bases from J, with 7 bases between. CDR3 in amino acids: CASSLEAGGYTF. CDR3 nucleotides: TGTGCCAGCAGCTTAGAGGCGGGTGGCTACACCTTC.

This clone was seen more than once but under ten times. The rearrangement joins TRBV9 to TRBJ1-1; D call uncertain. Trimming shortened V by 0 bases and J by 6 bases, and 9 bases separated the two germline ends. From germline, CDR1 is SGDLS and CDR2 YYNGEE. The CDR3 length is 13 residues. CDR3 sequence (DNA): TGTGCCAGCAGCGTAGAGGGAAACGCTGAAGCTTTCTTT. Translated, it gives CASSVEGNAEAFF.

The V call is TRBV27, the J call TRBJ2-2; D is uncertain. Per germline, CDR1 MNHEY and CDR2 SMNVEV (reference sequence). The CDR3 runs 12 residues. Trimming stripped 5 bases from V and 3 bases from J, with 4 bases between. The CDR3 DNA reads as TGTGCCAGCAGTACCCACACCGGGGAGCTGTTTTTT. Amino acid sequence: CASSTHTGELFF.

The V and J genes are TRBV2 and TRBJ2-7; D perhaps matches TRBD2 (7 bases). Germline CDR1 is SNHLY and CDR2 is FYNNEI. The germline V and J ends were trimmed by 8 bases and 2 bases, with 16 bases remaining between them. The CDR3 has 14 amino acids. In DNA form, the CDR3 reads TGTGCCAGCGGGGGGGCGGACGGTACCTACGAGCAGTACTTC. This translates into CASGGADGTYEQYF.

The V call is TRBV10-3, the J call TRBJ1-1; 8 nucleotides line up with TRBD1. Germline trimming cut 4 bases from V and 1 base from J; bases unmatched to any gene: 5. Germline V gives CDR1 ENHRY, CDR2 SYGVKD. CDR3 size: 15 residues. The CDR3 region has the DNA TGTGCCATCAGTGCAACCGGGACAGGGAACACTGAAGCTTTCTTT. It encodes CAISATGTGNTEAFF.

The table lists this clone with a few counts. The identical CDR3 is also encoded by other nucleotide sequences in the sample. The rearrangement links TRBV19 to TRBJ1-2; D not certain. This CDR3 region has 11 residues. Between the trimmed V and J ends, which lost 3 bases and 6 bases, there was a span of 5 bases. Germline values: CDR1 LNHDA, CDR2 SQIVND (reference sequence). CDR3 nucleotide sequence: TGTGCCAGTAGTATTGGGAATGGCTACACCTTC. Translated: CASSIGNGYTF.